The next 27 T cell receptor beta chains were all read from a single sample in a study of cytomegalovirus exposure and HLA in healthy donors (dated by TCRdb to about 2017). Library method: the immunoSEQ multiplex PCR assay. The multiplex PCR relied on a mix of 60 forward primers for TCR Vbeta segments and 13 reverse primers for TCR Jbeta segments. Sourced from immuneACCESS, this table was stored by TCRdb with only in-frame sequences that have V and J called. A share of the clones is absent; for the studies checked, an unresolved V gene accounts for under half, and the remainder has no known explanation. For this sample there are about 190,000 clones; approximately 11% appear just once. The ten most abundant clones make up approximately 8.3% of the sample. The sequencing sample was made of PBMCs. All receptors derive from a man between 45 and 60 years old in good health and CMV-seropositive.

The chain combines TRBV5-4 with TRBJ2-3; 12 nucleotides match TRBD2. The germline V gene has CDR1 SGHNT and CDR2 YYREEE (reference sequence). The CDR3 length is 17 residues. The trim removed 4 bases at V and 0 bases at J, leaving 6 bases unmatched. Written as DNA, the CDR3 is TGTGCCAGCAGCGAACTAGCGGGGGGCCCTAGCACAGATACGCAGTATTTT. It encodes CASSELAGGPSTDTQYF.

This clone has a handful of counts. This chain connects TRBV4-3 to TRBJ2-1, with 10 bases matching TRBD2. Germline values: CDR1 LGHNA, CDR2 YSLEER. Trimming removed 2 bases from V and 2 bases from J; junction bases left unmatched: 3. The CDR3 contains 16 residues. The CDR3, as DNA: TGCGCCAGCAGCCAATTAGGGACTAGCGCCTACAATGAGCAGTTCTTC. Its protein is CASSQLGTSAYNEQFF.

This clone was counted between two and nine times. The J gene is TRBJ2-3, the V gene TRBV27; 9 nucleotides line up with TRBD2. The length of the CDR3 is 12 residues. In germline, CDR1 is MNHEY, CDR2 SMNVEV (reference sequence). Trimming at V came to 10 bases and at J to 7 bases, leaving 6 bases not matched to a gene. The DNA of the CDR3 is TGTGCCATAAGGACTAGCGCAAATACGCAGTATTTT. Its protein is CAIRTSANTQYF.

The chain carries TRBV30 and TRBJ2-1; possible D gene TRBD2, 7 bases. The CDR3 is made up of 15 amino acids. The V and J ends lost 3 bases and 5 bases respectively, with 17 bases between them. Germline V gene lookup returns CDR1 GTSNPN and CDR2 SVGIG (reference sequence). CDR3 amino acids: CAWRSRGALNNEQFF. CDR3 in DNA: TGTGCCTGGAGAAGTCGGGGGGCCTTGAACAATGAGCAGTTCTTC.

This clone was observed a handful of times. The chain has TRBV28 and TRBJ1-5; 9 bases map to TRBD1. Germline V CDR1 and CDR2: MDHEN, SYDVKM. After removal of 1 base from V and 6 bases from J, the junction contained 7 bases not matched to a gene. This CDR3 is built from 16 residues. The CDR3 loop is CASSLYRGPTIQPQHF. The DNA of the CDR3 is TGTGCCAGCAGTTTATACAGGGGGCCGACAATTCAGCCCCAGCATTTT.

This clone occurred a few times. This chain uses TRBV7-6 with TRBJ2-3, with a tentative D call TRBD1 (6 bases). Trimming shortened V by 1 base and J by 3 bases, and 11 bases separated the two germline ends. The CDR3 spans 15 residues. Per the germline V gene, CDR1 is SGHVS and CDR2 is FNYEAQ. The CDR3 nucleotides are TGTGCCAGCAGCTTAGGGCAGGGGCTAACAGATACGCAGTATTTT. This codes for CASSLGQGLTDTQYF.

The V call is TRBV19, the J call TRBJ1-5; no definite D call. CDR1 and CDR2 (germline): LNHDA, SQIVND (reference sequence). The CDR3 has 13 residues. The V gene lost 6 bases and the J gene lost 0 bases, with 6 bases spanning the gap. CDR3 bases: TGTGCCAGTAGACAGCTTAGCAATCAGCCCCAGCATTTT. It yields the protein CASRQLSNQPQHF. Supplemented by reference TRBV19 and TRBJ1-5, the full variable domain reads DGGITQSPKYLFRKEGQNVTLSCEQNLNHDAMYWYRQDPGQGLRLIYYSQIVNDFQKGDIAEGYSVSREKKESFPLTVTSAQKNPTAFYLCASRQLSNQPQHFGDGTRLSIL.

The rearrangement joins TRBV7-9 to TRBJ2-5; weak D call: TRBD1 (5 bases). CDR1 is SEHNR, CDR2 FQNEAQ, per germline (reference sequence). Trimming removed 4 bases from V and 3 bases from J, with 9 bases in between. The length of the CDR3 is 13 residues. CDR3 coding DNA: TGTGCCAGCAGCTCCCGACAGAAAGAGACCCAGTACTTC. It encodes CASSSRQKETQYF.

The table lists this clone with a few counts. The chain links TRBV6-5 to TRBJ1-2; 7 nucleotides line up with TRBD1. Germline V gene sequence: CDR1 MNHEY, CDR2 SVGAGI. This CDR3 has 16 amino acids. The V segment lost 4 bases and the J segment 5 bases; nucleotides outside the gene matches: 13. The CDR3 protein is CASSSPTRGNVYGYTF. CDR3 DNA: TGTGCCAGCAGTTCACCAACCAGGGGGAACGTGTATGGCTACACCTTC.

The table lists this clone with a few counts. This chain links TRBV11-3 with TRBJ1-2, with D possibly matching TRBD1 (6 bases). CDR3 length equals 14 residues. CDR1 is SGHNT, CDR2 YENEEA, per germline. V gave up 4 bases and J gave up 8 bases, with 17 bases separating them. The CDR3 here is CASSSPEQGAGYTF. CDR3 nucleotides: TGTGCCAGCAGCTCCCCGGAACAGGGCGCAGGCTACACCTTC. Variable domain in full (rest from reference TRBV11-3 and TRBJ1-2): EAGVVQSPRYKIIEKKQPVAFWCNPISGHNTLYWYLQNLGQGPELLIRYENEEAVDDSQLPKDRFSAERLKGVDSTLKIQPAELGDSAVYLCASSSPEQGAGYTFGSGTRLTVV.

This clone has only a few counts. CDR3 bases: TGTGCCAGCAGCTTAGAAGGGGTGGGCAACTATGGCTACACCTTC. This encodes CASSLEGVGNYGYTF. The chain employs TRBV7-2 and TRBJ1-2; D is possibly TRBD1 (5 bases). Germline CDR1 SGHTA, CDR2 FQGNSA. V lost 1 base and J lost 2, with 11 bases in between. The CDR3 totals 15 residues.

The genes are TRBV19 and TRBJ1-5; 9 nucleotides agree with TRBD1. This CDR3 spans 16 amino acids. Looked up from germline, CDR1 is LNHDA and CDR2 is SQIVND (reference sequence). J was trimmed by 0 bases and V by 4 bases; bases with no gene match: 4. The CDR3 sequence: CASSTWTGASNQPQHF. The CDR3, as DNA: TGTGCCAGTAGTACCTGGACAGGGGCTAGCAATCAGCCCCAGCATTTT.

This clone was counted only a few times. The rearrangement links TRBV5-1 to TRBJ1-2; no reliable D call. The CDR3 sequence is 13 residues long. V was clipped by 2 bases and J by 7 bases, with 12 bases between them. CDR1 is SGHRS, CDR2 YFSETQ, per germline. CDR3 coding DNA: TGCGCCAGCAGCTTATCGGAGCCGGGTGGCTACACCTTC. This encodes CASSLSEPGGYTF.

In this sample, this clone turned up a few times. The V call is TRBV18, the J call TRBJ1-5; perhaps TRBD1 as D (5 bases). The CDR3 covers 12 residues. Germline V lookup: CDR1 KGHSH, CDR2 LQKENI. V was shortened by 5 bases and J by 4 bases, with 6 bases between the two germline ends. The CDR3 nucleotides are TGTGCCAGCTCAGCAGGGAATCAGCCCCAGCATTTT. This codes for CASSAGNQPQHF.

This chain links TRBV14 with TRBJ1-1; no definite D call. The germline gives CDR1 SGHDN, CDR2 FVKESK. The CDR3 spans 15 residues. The V gene lost 2 bases and the J gene lost 0 bases, with 10 bases spanning the gap. This CDR3 is CASSQHGLMNTEAFF. The CDR3 DNA sequence: TGTGCCAGCAGCCAACATGGACTCATGAACACTGAAGCTTTCTTT.

This clone was found a few times. V and J are TRBV5-1 and TRBJ2-3; 7 bases align to TRBD2. The CDR3 is made up of 16 amino acids. Trimming cost V 4 bases and J 0 bases; bases outside gene matches: 8. Germline values: CDR1 SGHRS, CDR2 YFSETQ. The CDR3: CASSIPSGISTDTQYF. The CDR3 DNA reads as TGCGCCAGCAGCATCCCCAGCGGGATTAGCACAGATACGCAGTATTTT.

This clone was counted a few times. V gene TRBV9 combines with J gene TRBJ2-2, with 8 bases fitting TRBD1. CDR3 length: 16 amino acids. The germline CDR1 and CDR2 sequences are SGDLS and YYNGEE. The V and J ends lost 0 bases and 2 bases, in that order; junction bases with no gene match: 3. The DNA for the CDR3 is TGTGCCAGCAGCGTAGGTCCAGGGGGCAACACCGGGGAGCTGTTTTTT. Amino acid sequence: CASSVGPGGNTGELFF.

The chain employs TRBV4-2 and TRBJ2-2; TRBD2 matches at 10 bases. V shed 1 base, J shed 4 bases, and the junction held 9 bases outside the gene matches. Germline V gives CDR1 LGHNA, CDR2 YNFKEQ. The CDR3 is made up of 18 amino acids. CDR3 residues: CASSQGTASGGSTGELFF. CDR3 bases: TGTGCCAGCAGCCAAGGTACGGCTAGCGGGGGTTCCACCGGGGAGCTGTTTTTT.

The chain joins TRBV27 to TRBJ2-7, with TRBD1 as a possible D gene (5 bases). V gave up 3 bases and J gave up 3 bases, with 9 bases separating them. Per germline, CDR1 MNHEY and CDR2 SMNVEV (reference sequence). The CDR3 is made up of 13 amino acids. The CDR3, as DNA: TGTGCCAGCAGTTTCAGGGTCAACTACGAGCAGTACTTC. As protein: CASSFRVNYEQYF.

This clone was recorded a few times. The genes are TRBV30 and TRBJ2-1; possibly TRBD1 for D (6 bases). The CDR3 has 13 amino acids. V lost 4 bases to trimming and J lost 1 base, with 8 bases between them. Germline-derived CDR1 and CDR2 are GTSNPN and SVGIG (reference sequence). The chain's CDR3 is CAWNRVSYNEQFF. CDR3 bases: TGTGCCTGGAACAGGGTGTCCTACAATGAGCAGTTCTTC.

CDR3 in DNA: TGTGCCAGCAAGGGAGAAGGGCGGCACTATGGCTACACCTTC. It codes for CASKGEGRHYGYTF. The chain uses TRBV27 and TRBJ1-2, with D unclear. V was pared by 7 bases and J by 3 bases, with 15 bases between. The CDR3 consists of 14 residues. Looked up from germline, CDR1 is MNHEY and CDR2 is SMNVEV (reference sequence).

V and J are TRBV19 and TRBJ1-2; D remains ambiguous. V was pared by 2 bases and J by 8 bases, with 12 bases between. Germline CDR1 reads LNHDA; CDR2 reads SQIVND (reference sequence). This CDR3 comprises 13 residues. This CDR3 reads CASSISPSGGYTF. The CDR3 nucleotides read TGTGCCAGTAGTATATCCCCTTCGGGGGGCTACACCTTC.

The V call is TRBV19, the J call TRBJ2-2; weak D call: TRBD1 (6 bases). Germline V gene sequence: CDR1 LNHDA, CDR2 SQIVND (reference sequence). The length of the CDR3 is 15 residues. The V end lost 1 base, the J end lost 4 bases, and 10 bases lay between the germline ends. The CDR3 bases are TGTGCCAGTAGTATAGGGCAGGGGAGCACCGGGGAGCTGTTTTTT. It encodes CASSIGQGSTGELFF.

In its sample, this clone was seen a few times. The chain joins TRBV27 to TRBJ1-6; TRBD1 aligns across 9 bases. Germline CDR1 is MNHEY and CDR2 is SMNVEV (reference sequence). Germline trimming cut 5 bases from V and 6 bases from J; bases unmatched to any gene: 2. The CDR3 length is 14 residues. The CDR3 loop reads CASSPDRGNSPLHF. For the CDR3, the DNA is TGTGCCAGCAGTCCGGACAGGGGTAATTCACCCCTCCACTTT.

This rearrangement joins TRBV29-1 to TRBJ2-5; D is possibly TRBD2 (6 bases). V lost 7 bases, J lost 9 bases, and 27 bases lay in between. This CDR3 comprises 15 residues. CDR1 is SQVTM and CDR2 is ANQGSEA in the germline V gene. In DNA, the CDR3 is TGCAGCGGCGAAACGGATGCAGGGAGGAGCGAGGCCCAGTACTTC. Protein: CSGETDAGRSEAQYF.

The table lists this clone with a few counts. This rearrangement joins TRBV14 to TRBJ2-2; TRBD1 matches at 7 bases. The length of the CDR3 is 15 residues. Germline assignment: CDR1 SGHDN and CDR2 FVKESK. V gave up 4 bases and J gave up 4 bases; unmatched junction bases: 6. The CDR3 nucleotides read TGTGCCAGCAGCCCCCAGGGGGTCTCCACCGGGGAGCTGTTTTTT. Its translation: CASSPQGVSTGELFF.

The V call is TRBV7-9, the J call TRBJ2-7, with TRBD1 identical over 7 bases. Losses at the gene ends were 1 base for V and 6 bases for J; bases not matched to a gene: 3. The CDR3 is made up of 13 amino acids. Germline CDR1 reads SEHNR; CDR2 reads FQNEAQ (reference sequence). The CDR3 DNA reads TGTGCCAGCAGCTTAGGGGACAGCCGCGAGCAGTACTTC. As protein: CASSLGDSREQYF.